A selection of T cell receptor beta chains follows, all from one sample in a study of blood T cell repertoires in COVID-19. TCRdb keeps only in-frame clones here, not all; method: immunoSEQ multiplex PCR. The sample yields 160,000 or so clones, over 70% seen once. Sequenced material: PBMCs or T cells enriched from blood (not recorded which). Every receptor here comes from a woman in her forties with acute COVID-19. The CDR3 runs from the conserved cysteine through the conserved F or W. Each record gives: clone size, V gene, D gene, J gene, CDR3 protein, CDR3 DNA. The D gene is left open where the match is weak. Size values are once, few and many counts, or a class for expanded clones, and some rows have none.

.	TRBV7-8	.	TRBJ1-2	CASSLKDSNYGYTF	TGTGCCAGCAGCTTAAAAGACAGCAACTATGGCTACACCTTC
.	TRBV5-4	TRBD2	TRBJ2-2	CATISGSPNTGELFF	TGTGCCACCATTAGCGGGAGCCCGAACACCGGGGAGCTGTTTTTT
.	TRBV5-1	.	TRBJ1-1	CASSPRDLRDKGTEAFF	TGCGCCAGCTCGCCCCGAGACCTCAGGGATAAGGGCACTGAAGCTTTCTTT
.	TRBV4-2	.	TRBJ1-3	CASSQDSSGSGNTIYF	TGTGCCAGCAGCCAAGATTCGTCGGGGTCCGGAAACACCATATATTTT
.	TRBV12-3/TRBV12-4	TRBD1	TRBJ1-2	CASSADRVHGYTF	TGTGCCAGCAGTGCCGACAGGGTGCATGGCTACACCTTC
.	TRBV6-5	.	TRBJ2-5	CASSYDGSETQYF	TGTGCCAGCAGTTACGACGGGAGTGAGACCCAGTACTTC
once	TRBV6-5	.	TRBJ1-1	CASSYGNRVAEAFF	TGTGCCAGCAGTTACGGGAACAGGGTGGCTGAAGCTTTCTTT
.	TRBV2	TRBD1	TRBJ1-2	CASSADRDYGYTF	TGTGCCAGCAGTGCTGACAGGGACTATGGCTACACCTTC
.	TRBV30	.	TRBJ1-6	CAWTLGVPSSPLHF	TGTGCCTGGACCCTAGGGGTTCCGTCCTCACCCCTCCACTTT
.	TRBV9	.	TRBJ1-6	CASSVGAGNSPLHF	TGTGCCAGCAGCGTAGGGGCAGGAAATTCACCCCTCCACTTT
.	TRBV6-5	TRBD2	TRBJ2-3	CASSLPGLADTQYF	TGTGCCAGCAGCCTTCCGGGACTAGCAGATACGCAGTATTTT
.	TRBV12-3/TRBV12-4	.	TRBJ1-6	CASRTPLHF	TGTGCCAGCCGTACACCCCTCCACTTT
.	TRBV6-5	.	TRBJ2-7	CASKFTGTAAYEQYF	TGTGCCAGCAAATTCACAGGGACCGCGGCCTACGAGCAGTACTTC
.	TRBV18	TRBD2	TRBJ2-7	CASSDQAGYEQYF	TGTGCCAGCTCCGATCAAGCGGGGTACGAGCAGTACTTC
.	TRBV7-2	.	TRBJ2-3	CASSSPSTDTQYF	TGTGCCAGCAGCTCTCCTAGCACAGATACGCAGTATTTT
.	TRBV29-1	.	TRBJ2-1	CSVEGGESGSSYNEQFF	TGCAGCGTTGAAGGGGGGGAGAGCGGTAGCTCCTACAATGAGCAGTTCTTC
.	TRBV5-6	.	TRBJ1-2	CASSPRLQGLHGYTF	TGTGCCAGCAGCCCTAGGTTGCAGGGACTCCATGGCTACACCTTC
.	TRBV27	.	TRBJ1-6	CASSSVQIHSPLHF	TGTGCCAGCAGCTCAGTCCAGATTCATTCACCCCTCCACTTT
few	TRBV30	TRBD1	TRBJ1-3	CAWSQGTEGNTIYF	TGTGCCTGGAGTCAGGGGACAGAGGGAAACACCATATATTTT
.	TRBV18	.	TRBJ2-1	CASSLLPTDSSTEQFF	TGTGCCAGCTCACTACTTCCGACCGACTCATCCACTGAGCAGTTCTTC
.	TRBV19	TRBD1	TRBJ1-4	CASSRPSGTGNEKLFF	TGTGCCAGTAGTCGACCCTCCGGGACAGGGAATGAAAAACTGTTTTTT
medium-sized	TRBV6-5	TRBD1	TRBJ2-7	CASCPGDREHTWNF	TGTGCCAGCTGCCCAGGGGACAGGGAACATACGTGGAACTTC
.	TRBV10-3	.	TRBJ2-1	CAISGERKSSYNEQFF	TGTGCCATCAGTGGGGAGCGGAAGAGCTCCTACAATGAGCAGTTCTTC
.	TRBV5-1	TRBD2	TRBJ2-2	CASSLAGTSGIRELFF	TGCGCCAGCAGCTTGGCCGGGACTAGCGGGATTCGGGAGCTGTTTTTT
.	TRBV3-1/TRBV3-2	.	TRBJ2-7	CASSQDRGIGYEQYF	TGTGCCAGCAGCCAAGATCGGGGTATAGGATACGAGCAGTACTTC
.	TRBV11-3	TRBD2	TRBJ2-3	CASSSTPASGRAITDTQYF	TGTGCCAGCAGCTCCACCCCGGCTAGCGGGAGGGCCATTACAGATACGCAGTATTTT
.	TRBV28	.	TRBJ1-2	CASNLGAVRHGYTF	TGTGCCAGCAATTTGGGGGCCGTGAGGCATGGCTACACCTTC
.	TRBV18	.	TRBJ2-2	CASSLPGDSGELFF	TGTGCCAGCTCACTCCCCGGGGATTCCGGGGAGCTGTTTTTT
.	TRBV5-5	.	TRBJ1-2	CASKPRGEGPYGYTF	TGTGCCAGCAAACCCCGCGGGGAGGGCCCCTATGGCTACACCTTC
.	TRBV25-1	.	TRBJ1-4	CASSEKGRDEKLFF	TGTGCCAGCAGTGAAAAGGGGCGCGATGAAAAACTGTTTTTT
few	TRBV7-3	TRBD2	TRBJ2-5	CASRPGLAGIKEETQYF	TGTGCCAGCAGACCGGGACTAGCGGGGATCAAAGAAGAGACCCAGTACTTC
.	TRBV10-3	.	TRBJ2-3	CAISGSGAGTDTQYF	TGTGCCATCAGTGGGAGCGGAGCCGGCACAGATACGCAGTATTTT
.	TRBV2	.	TRBJ1-2	CASRDQGNYGYTF	TGTGCCAGCAGGGATCAGGGCAACTATGGCTACACCTTC